This TCR beta chain comes out of a study of blood T cell repertoires in COVID-19. Overall study: Samples representing acute and convalescent COVID-19 were sourced from the United States, Italy and Spain. The cDNA or gDNA used as material had been derived from T cells, B-cell-depleted T cells, or PBMCs.

Assay: immunoSEQ multiplex PCR; the TCRdb copy retains only in-frame clones and omits some. The table has about 77,000 clones, roughly 90% seen once. This CDR3 region has 14 residues. V shed 3 bases, J shed 6 bases, and the junction held 5 bases outside the gene matches. Germline V gene sequence: CDR1 KGHSH, CDR2 LQKENI. This chain connects TRBV18 to TRBJ2-1; TRBD2 matches 7 bases. Sequencing input: peripheral blood. The receptor was derived from a woman older than 75 with active or convalescent COVID-19. The CDR3 bases are TGTGCCAGCTCACCGGCTAGCGGTCGCAATGAGCAGTTCTTC. Its translation is CASSPASGRNEQFF.